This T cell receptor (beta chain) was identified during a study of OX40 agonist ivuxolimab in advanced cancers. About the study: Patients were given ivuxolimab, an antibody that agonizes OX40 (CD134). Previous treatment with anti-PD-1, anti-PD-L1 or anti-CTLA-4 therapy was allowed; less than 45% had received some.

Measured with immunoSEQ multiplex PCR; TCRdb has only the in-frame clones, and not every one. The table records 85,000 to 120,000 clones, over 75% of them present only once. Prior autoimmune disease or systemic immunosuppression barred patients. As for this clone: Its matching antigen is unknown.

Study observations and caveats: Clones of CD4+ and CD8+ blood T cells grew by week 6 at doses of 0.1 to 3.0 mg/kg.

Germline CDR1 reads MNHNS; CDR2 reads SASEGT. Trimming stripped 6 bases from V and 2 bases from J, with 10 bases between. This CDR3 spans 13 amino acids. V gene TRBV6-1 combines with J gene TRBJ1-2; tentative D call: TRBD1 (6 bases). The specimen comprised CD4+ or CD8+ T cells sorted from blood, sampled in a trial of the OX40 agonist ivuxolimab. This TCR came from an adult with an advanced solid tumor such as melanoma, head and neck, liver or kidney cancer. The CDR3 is CASRGGQNYGYTF. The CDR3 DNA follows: TGTGCCAGCAGGGGAGGACAGAACTATGGCTACACCTTC.